This is a list of T cell receptor beta chains from one sample in a study of chemoradiotherapy in HPV16-positive cancers. Clones were read by immunoSEQ multiplex PCR, and TCRdb kept only the in-frame ones, dropping some. The sample gives 12,000 or so clones, around 80% of which show up once; under 1.2% is in the top ten. The sample was collected from a patient who underwent chemoradiotherapy. Source of these receptors: a human donor with HPV-associated anogenital cancer. Each CDR3 is given with its conserved first and last residue. Fields, in order: J gene, V gene, D gene, clone size, CDR3 protein, CDR3 DNA. A D gene is named only where the DNA matches it firmly. Only some rows state a clone size, as once, few, many or a class for expanded clones.

TRBJ1-6	TRBV28	-	-	CASSLLPGHNSPLHF	TGTGCCAGCAGCTTACTCCCGGGACATAATTCACCCCTCCACTTT
TRBJ1-1	TRBV10-3	-	-	CAISETGTEAFF	TGTGCCATCAGTGAGACGGGGACTGAAGCTTTCTTT
TRBJ1-3	TRBV4-3	-	-	CASSQDRWGSFGNTIYF	TGCGCCAGCAGCCAAGATCGTTGGGGAAGTTTTGGAAACACCATATATTTT
TRBJ2-1	TRBV28	TRBD1	once	CASRYGTDSYNEQFF	TGTGCCAGCAGGTACGGGACAGACTCCTACAATGAGCAGTTCTTC
TRBJ2-7	TRBV20-1	-	few	CSASWSYEQYF	TGCAGTGCTAGTTGGTCCTACGAGCAGTACTTC
TRBJ2-3	TRBV19	TRBD2	-	CASSGSGVDTQYF	TGTGCCAGTAGTGGTAGCGGGGTTGATACGCAGTATTTT
TRBJ1-4	TRBV6-1	TRBD1	-	CASSLTLGGGEKLFF	TGTGCCAGCAGTCTGACCCTAGGGGGCGGAGAAAAACTGTTTTTT
TRBJ1-2	TRBV5-1	-	-	CASGPQGFIYGYTF	TGCGCCAGCGGCCCGCAGGGATTTATATATGGCTACACCTTC
TRBJ1-1	TRBV2	TRBD1	-	CASRPGQTLNTEAFF	TGTGCCAGCAGGCCGGGACAGACCTTGAACACTGAAGCTTTCTTT
TRBJ1-6	TRBV28	-	-	CASSFEPGPQVPLHF	TGTGCCAGCAGTTTTGAACCAGGCCCCCAGGTACCCCTCCACTTT
TRBJ1-6	TRBV6-5	-	few	CASSFSGRANSPLHF	TGTGCCAGCAGTTTTTCGGGCAGGGCTAATTCACCCCTCCACTTT
TRBJ1-2	TRBV28	-	once	CASSPSRVYTF	TGTGCCAGCAGTCCGAGCAGGGTTTACACCTTC
TRBJ1-2	TRBV7-9	-	-	CASISEGPLSSNYGYTF	TGTGCCAGCATCTCTGAGGGACCGTTAAGTTCTAACTATGGCTACACCTTC
TRBJ2-7	TRBV18	-	-	CASSPPSYPYEQYF	TGTGCCAGCTCACCTCCCAGCTACCCCTACGAGCAGTACTTC
TRBJ1-6	TRBV9	-	-	CASSVERGGLRNSPLHF	TGTGCCAGCAGCGTAGAGAGGGGGGGGTTAAGGAATTCACCCCTCCACTTT
TRBJ2-3	TRBV2	TRBD2	once	CASKSRRAGGGDTQYF	TGTGCCAGCAAATCTAGGAGAGCGGGGGGGGGAGATACGCAGTATTTT
TRBJ1-2	TRBV7-2	TRBD1	-	CASSFGTAGYGYTF	TGTGCCAGCAGCTTTGGGACAGCGGGATATGGCTACACCTTC
TRBJ2-7	TRBV19	TRBD1	-	CAINRGWDDKNYEQYF	TGTGCCATCAACAGGGGTTGGGACGATAAGAATTACGAGCAGTACTTC
TRBJ2-3	TRBV4-3	-	-	CASSQGTVSTDTQYF	TGCGCCAGCAGCCAAGGAACAGTTAGCACAGATACGCAGTATTTT
TRBJ2-7	TRBV28	-	few	CASSFQGVIIRQYF	TGTGCCAGCAGTTTCCAGGGAGTCATAATACGGCAGTACTTC
TRBJ1-6	TRBV5-5	TRBD1	-	CASSSDRGESPLHF	TGTGCCAGCAGCTCCGACAGGGGCGAATCACCCCTCCACTTT
TRBJ1-3	TRBV19	TRBD1	-	CAASGQSSGNTIYF	TGTGCCGCCTCGGGACAGAGCTCTGGAAACACCATATATTTT
TRBJ2-3	TRBV6-4	-	-	CASSGEGFRDTQYF	TGTGCCAGCAGTGGAGAGGGGTTTAGAGATACGCAGTATTTT
TRBJ1-1	TRBV19	-	-	CASSPRLNTEAFF	TGTGCCAGTAGTCCCCGGCTCAACACTGAAGCTTTCTTT
TRBJ2-1	TRBV2	-	-	CASSELDSYNEQFF	TGTGCCAGCAGTGAACTAGACTCCTACAATGAGCAGTTCTTC
TRBJ1-5	TRBV5-1	-	once	CASRAGDNQPQHF	TGCGCCAGCAGGGCAGGGGACAATCAGCCCCAGCATTTT
TRBJ2-1	TRBV30	TRBD2	-	CVSGGSYNEQFF	TGTGTTAGCGGGGGCTCCTACAATGAGCAGTTCTTC
TRBJ2-7	TRBV11-3	-	-	CASSPRGRAYEQYF	TGTGCCAGCAGCCCTCGGGGCAGGGCCTACGAGCAGTACTTC
TRBJ1-2	TRBV4-3	-	-	CASSQDPRLNYGYTF	TGCGCCAGCAGCCAAGATCCCCGCCTAAACTATGGCTACACCTTC
TRBJ2-3	TRBV4-2	TRBD2	-	CASSHSGGATDTQYF	TGTGCCAGCAGCCACAGCGGGGGGGCGACAGATACGCAGTATTTT
TRBJ1-4	TRBV25-1	-	-	CASSQGSPEKLFF	TGTGCCAGCAGCCAGGGGTCCCCTGAAAAACTGTTTTTT
TRBJ2-7	TRBV19	TRBD1	-	CASTLRDRGYEQYF	TGTGCCAGTACCCTCCGGGACAGGGGTTACGAGCAGTACTTC
TRBJ1-1	TRBV2	TRBD1	-	CASTDRGAGTEAFF	TGTGCCAGCACCGACAGGGGGGCGGGGACTGAAGCTTTCTTT
TRBJ1-5	TRBV6-6	TRBD1	-	CASDRGSNQPQHF	TGTGCCAGCGACAGGGGTAGCAATCAGCCCCAGCATTTT
TRBJ1-1	TRBV7-9	-	-	CASSRIYALEAFF	TGTGCCAGCAGCCGTATATACGCACTTGAAGCTTTCTTT
TRBJ2-5	TRBV6-5	-	once	CASSYSPTSQETQYF	TGTGCCAGCAGCTACTCGCCGACGAGCCAAGAGACCCAGTACTTC
TRBJ1-5	TRBV27	-	-	CASSGLGDLGQPQHF	TGTGCCAGCAGTGGACTCGGGGATTTGGGTCAGCCCCAGCATTTT
TRBJ1-5	TRBV19	TRBD1	-	CASSLPGQGLPQHF	TGTGCCAGTTCCCTCCCGGGACAGGGTTTGCCCCAGCATTTT
TRBJ2-6	TRBV5-1	-	-	CASSPPGDSGANVLTF	TGCGCCAGCAGCCCCCCGGGCGACTCTGGGGCCAACGTCCTGACTTTC
TRBJ2-5	TRBV2	TRBD2	once	CASSLAGGGETQYF	TGTGCCAGCAGTCTAGCGGGGGGTGGAGAGACCCAGTACTTC
TRBJ2-7	TRBV30	-	-	CAWRSSWLSSYEQYF	TGTGCCTGGAGAAGTTCCTGGCTTAGCTCCTACGAGCAGTACTTC
TRBJ1-1	TRBV7-9	-	-	CASSLGLPRNTEAFF	TGTGCCAGCAGCTTAGGACTCCCACGGAACACTGAAGCTTTCTTT
TRBJ1-6	TRBV2	TRBD1	-	CARQGSSYNSPLHF	TGTGCCAGACAGGGGAGCTCCTATAATTCACCCCTCCACTTT
TRBJ1-5	TRBV28	TRBD1	-	CASTAPGQLSNQPQHF	TGTGCCAGCACCGCCCCGGGACAGCTGAGCAATCAGCCCCAGCATTTT
TRBJ1-1	TRBV19	-	-	CATKVRGWGEAFF	TGTGCCACAAAAGTGAGGGGGTGGGGTGAAGCTTTCTTT
TRBJ2-7	TRBV27	-	-	CASSFGRGTYEQYF	TGTGCCAGCAGTTTCGGCAGGGGCACCTACGAGCAGTACTTC